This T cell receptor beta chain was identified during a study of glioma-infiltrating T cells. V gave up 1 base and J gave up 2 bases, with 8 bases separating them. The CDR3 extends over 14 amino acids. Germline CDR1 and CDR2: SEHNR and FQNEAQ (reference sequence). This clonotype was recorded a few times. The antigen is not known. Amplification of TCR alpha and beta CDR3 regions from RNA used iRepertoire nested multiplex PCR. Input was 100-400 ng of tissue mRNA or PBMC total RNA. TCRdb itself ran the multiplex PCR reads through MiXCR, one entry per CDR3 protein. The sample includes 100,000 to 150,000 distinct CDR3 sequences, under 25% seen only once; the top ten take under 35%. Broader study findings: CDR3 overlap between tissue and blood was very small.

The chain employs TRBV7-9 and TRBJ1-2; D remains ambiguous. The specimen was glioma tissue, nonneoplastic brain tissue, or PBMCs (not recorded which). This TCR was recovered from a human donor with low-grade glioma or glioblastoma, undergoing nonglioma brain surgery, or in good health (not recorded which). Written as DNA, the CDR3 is TGTGCCAGCAGCTTAGGAGGGCCGAACTATGGCTACACCTTC. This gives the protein CASSLGGPNYGYTF.